This T cell receptor beta chain was documented in a study of T cell changes during pregnancy in multiple sclerosis. Assay: immunoSEQ multiplex PCR; the TCRdb copy retains only in-frame clones and omits some. This sample carries about 33,000 clones, 92% of them seen once, and the ten largest clones take roughly 1.2%. In germline, CDR1 is PRHDT, CDR2 FYEKMQ (reference sequence). This CDR3 contains 15 residues. The V gene end was trimmed by 5 bases and the J gene end by 2 bases; junction bases not matched to a gene: 7. The chain combines TRBV13 with TRBJ2-7; 9 bases are shared with TRBD1. The origin of this receptor is a female donor with multiple sclerosis, enrolled in a pregnancy study. Sequencing was carried out using PBMCs (not recorded whether the cells were cultured). The CDR3 loop reads CASSPRGQGTYEQYF. DNA for the CDR3: TGTGCCAGCAGCCCCCGGGGACAGGGCACCTACGAGCAGTACTTC.